Listed below are T cell receptor beta chains from one sample, sequenced in a study of blood T cell repertoires in COVID-19. Repertoires were generated with immunoSEQ multiplex PCR, while TCRdb's copy carries only in-frame clones and drops some. In the table there are 250,000 or so clones, approximately 90% of which are singletons. The sample was peripheral blood. These receptors were taken from a man aged 30 to 39 with COVID-19, enrolled during active disease. Both conserved end residues are part of each CDR3. The D gene is left open where the match is weak. Expanded clones get a size class; other rows say once, few or many, or leave the size out.

abundance: NA
j_gene: TRBJ2-3
d_gene: TRBD1
v_gene: TRBV29-1
CDR3nt: TGCAGCGTGCCCGGACAGGGAACAGATACGCAGTATTTT
CDR3aa: CSVPGQGTDTQYF

abundance: NA
j_gene: TRBJ2-5
d_gene: NA
v_gene: TRBV5-6
CDR3nt: TGTGCCAGCAGCTTCGGCGGACAAGAGACCCAGTACTTC
CDR3aa: CASSFGGQETQYF

abundance: once
j_gene: TRBJ1-6
d_gene: NA
v_gene: TRBV9
CDR3nt: TGTGCCAGCAGCGCCGACAGTGAATCATCACCCCTCCACTTT
CDR3aa: CASSADSESSPLHF

abundance: NA
j_gene: TRBJ2-7
d_gene: TRBD2
v_gene: TRBV3-1/TRBV3-2
CDR3nt: TGTGCCAGCAGCCCTCGGACTAGCGGGATCTACGAGCAGTACTTC
CDR3aa: CASSPRTSGIYEQYF

abundance: NA
j_gene: TRBJ1-1
d_gene: TRBD1
v_gene: TRBV19
CDR3nt: TGTGCCAGTAGTGCGCAAACAGGGGGCACTGAAGCTTTCTTT
CDR3aa: CASSAQTGGTEAFF

abundance: NA
j_gene: TRBJ2-5
d_gene: NA
v_gene: TRBV6-4
CDR3nt: TGTGCCAGCGCCTACGGAGGCACTGGGGGGTACCAAGAGACCCAGTACTTC
CDR3aa: CASAYGGTGGYQETQYF

abundance: NA
j_gene: TRBJ2-3
d_gene: TRBD2
v_gene: TRBV2
CDR3nt: TGTGCCAGCAGCCCTAGCGGGGGAGGTACAGATACGCAGTATTTT
CDR3aa: CASSPSGGGTDTQYF

abundance: NA
j_gene: TRBJ1-1
d_gene: NA
v_gene: TRBV5-1
CDR3nt: TGCGCCAGCAGCTGGGCATTGTTGGAGGGGATAAACACTGAAGCTTTCTTT
CDR3aa: CASSWALLEGINTEAFF

abundance: NA
j_gene: TRBJ1-2
d_gene: NA
v_gene: TRBV6-5
CDR3nt: TGTGCCAGCAGTAGAGCCGACAGAGATGGCTACACCTTC
CDR3aa: CASSRADRDGYTF

abundance: NA
j_gene: TRBJ2-2
d_gene: TRBD1
v_gene: TRBV7-2
CDR3nt: TGTGCCAGCAGCCTGAGTACAGGGGTTGGCACCGGGGAGCTGTTTTTT
CDR3aa: CASSLSTGVGTGELFF

abundance: once
j_gene: TRBJ2-5
d_gene: TRBD2
v_gene: TRBV7-2
CDR3nt: TGTGCCAGCAGCTCTAGCGGGAGGGTAGAGACCCAGTACTTC
CDR3aa: CASSSSGRVETQYF

abundance: NA
j_gene: TRBJ2-7
d_gene: TRBD1
v_gene: TRBV7-2
CDR3nt: TGTGCCAGCAGCCCCCGTCAGGGGGACGAGCAGTACTTC
CDR3aa: CASSPRQGDEQYF

abundance: NA
j_gene: TRBJ2-1
d_gene: TRBD2
v_gene: TRBV27
CDR3nt: TGTGCCAGCACCGGACTAGCGGGAGGATGGAAGTATGAGCAGTTCTTC
CDR3aa: CASTGLAGGWKYEQFF

abundance: NA
j_gene: TRBJ1-2
d_gene: NA
v_gene: TRBV24-1
CDR3nt: TGTGCCACCAGTGATTTAGGGACACGGGCGCTCGGCTACACCTTC
CDR3aa: CATSDLGTRALGYTF